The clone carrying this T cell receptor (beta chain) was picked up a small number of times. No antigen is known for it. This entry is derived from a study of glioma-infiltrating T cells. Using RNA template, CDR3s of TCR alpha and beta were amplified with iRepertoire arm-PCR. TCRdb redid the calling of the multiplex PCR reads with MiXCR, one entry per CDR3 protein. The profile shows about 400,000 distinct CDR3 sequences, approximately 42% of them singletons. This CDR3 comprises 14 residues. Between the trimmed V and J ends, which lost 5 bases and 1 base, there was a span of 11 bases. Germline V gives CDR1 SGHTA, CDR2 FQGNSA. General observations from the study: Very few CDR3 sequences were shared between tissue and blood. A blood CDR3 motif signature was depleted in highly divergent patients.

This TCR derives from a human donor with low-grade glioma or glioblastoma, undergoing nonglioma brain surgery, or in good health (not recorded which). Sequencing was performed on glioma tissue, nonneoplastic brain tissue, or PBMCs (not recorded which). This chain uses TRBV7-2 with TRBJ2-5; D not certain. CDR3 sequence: CASSPRWSQETQYF. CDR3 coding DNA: TGTGCCAGCAGCCCCCGTTGGTCCCAAGAGACCCAGTACTTC. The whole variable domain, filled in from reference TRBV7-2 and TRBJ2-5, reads GAGVSQSPSNKVTEKGKDVELRCDPISGHTALYWYRQSLGQGLEFLIYFQGNSAPDKSGLPSDRFSAERTGGSVSTLTIQRTQQEDSAVYLCASSPRWSQETQYFGPGTRLLVL.